These T cell receptor beta chains were read from a single sample in a study of blood T cell repertoires in COVID-19. The assay was immunoSEQ multiplex PCR, and TCRdb's table has in-frame clones only and misses some. This table holds 150,000 to 250,000 clones, about 85% found once. The source material was PBMCs or T cells enriched from blood (not recorded which). All receptors derive from a woman aged 30 to 39 who had recovered from COVID-19. The CDR3 runs from the conserved cysteine through the conserved F or W. Fields, in order: J gene, clone size, V gene, D gene, CDR3 protein, CDR3 DNA. D genes are given only for firm matches. Expanded clones are given a class, and other clones once, few, many or no size at all.

TRBJ2-7 . TRBV6-6 . CASSYSYSAYEQYF TGTGCCAGCAGTTACTCTTATTCTGCCTACGAGCAGTACTTC
TRBJ2-1 . TRBV24-1 . CATSGGNNEQFF TGTGCCACTTCCGGGGGAAACAATGAGCAGTTCTTC
TRBJ1-2 . TRBV7-2 TRBD1 CASRQPGQGTSNYGYTF TGTGCCAGCAGGCAGCCGGGACAGGGAACTTCTAACTATGGCTACACCTTC
TRBJ1-2 . TRBV6-5 . CASSYSGQGSYGYTF TGTGCCAGCAGTTACTCTGGGCAGGGGAGCTATGGCTACACCTTC
TRBJ2-3 . TRBV7-9 TRBD1 CASSIKGGPTDTQYF TGTGCCAGCAGCATTAAAGGGGGCCCCACAGATACGCAGTATTTT
TRBJ2-4 . TRBV15 . CATSRDGGAKNIQYF TGTGCCACCAGCAGAGACGGAGGGGCCAAAAACATTCAGTACTTC
TRBJ2-7 . TRBV27 TRBD2 CASSPLQRGYEQYF TGTGCCAGCAGTCCCCTCCAGCGGGGGTACGAGCAGTACTTC
TRBJ2-1 . TRBV12-5 . CASGLAAYNEQFF TGTGCTAGTGGTTTGGCCGCCTACAATGAGCAGTTCTTC
TRBJ1-5 . TRBV10-3 TRBD1 CAISEGTGSRQHF TGTGCCATCAGTGAGGGGACAGGGTCCCGGCAGCATTTT
TRBJ1-2 few TRBV18 . CASSPDSVAIYGYTF TGTGCCAGCTCACCAGACAGCGTGGCTATCTATGGCTACACCTTC
TRBJ1-2 . TRBV5-4 . CASSFGGAGSPYGYTF TGTGCCAGCAGCTTCGGGGGGGCAGGGAGCCCCTATGGCTACACCTTC
TRBJ1-6 . TRBV24-1 TRBD1 CATSEGQGSSPLHF TGTGCCACCAGTGAGGGACAGGGGTCCTCACCCCTCCACTTT
TRBJ1-2 . TRBV7-2 . CASSPQTGNNYGYTF TGTGCCAGCAGCCCCCAAACAGGGAATAACTATGGCTACACCTTC
TRBJ2-2 . TRBV4-2 . CASSQVRTGDTGELFF TGTGCCAGCAGCCAAGTACGGACCGGGGACACCGGGGAGCTGTTTTTT
TRBJ1-3 once TRBV6-5 TRBD1 CASSRDRGSGNTIYF TGTGCCAGCAGCCGGGACAGGGGATCTGGAAACACCATATATTTT
TRBJ2-7 . TRBV6-1 . CASSDTGFYEQYF TGTGCCAGCAGTGACACAGGGTTCTACGAGCAGTACTTC
TRBJ2-7 few TRBV11-3 TRBD1 CASSPGQGYEQYF TGTGCCAGCAGCCCGGGACAGGGCTACGAGCAGTACTTC
TRBJ1-4 once TRBV9 . CASSEQAGNEKLFF TGTGCCAGCAGCGAACAGGCCGGTAATGAAAAACTGTTTTTT
TRBJ2-7 . TRBV24-1 TRBD1 CATSSGQGGFSSYEQYF TGTGCCACCAGTTCGGGACAGGGAGGCTTTAGCTCCTACGAGCAGTACTTC
TRBJ1-4 . TRBV19 TRBD1 CASSSFTGERRGLFF TGTGCCAGTAGCTCCTTTACAGGGGAACGCCGAGGACTGTTTTTT
TRBJ2-7 . TRBV7-6 TRBD1 CASSAAPTGGLYEQYF TGTGCCAGCAGCGCAGCCCCGACAGGGGGACTATACGAGCAGTACTTC
TRBJ1-2 . TRBV19 . CASSIGQWDYGYTF TGTGCCAGTAGTATCGGACAGTGGGACTATGGCTACACCTTC
TRBJ2-1 . TRBV18 TRBD2 CATQPVSGLAGNNEQFF TGTGCCACCCAACCGGTCTCCGGTCTAGCGGGGAACAATGAGCAGTTCTTC
TRBJ2-1 . TRBV24-1 TRBD2 CATSGRGYNEQFF TGTGCAACTAGCGGGAGGGGTTACAATGAGCAGTTCTTC
TRBJ1-1 . TRBV24-1 TRBD1 CATRGGNTEAFF TGTGCCACCAGAGGGGGCAACACTGAAGCTTTCTTT
TRBJ2-7 . TRBV7-9 . CASRRTKPRNEQYF TGTGCCAGCAGGAGGACTAAGCCCAGAAACGAGCAGTACTTC